The 21 T cell receptor beta chains in this list originate from one sample, sequenced in a study of CD4 and CD8 cells across lung adenocarcinoma regions. TCRdb analysed the PCR reads with MiXCR anew, one entry per CDR3 protein. The sample records about 14,000 distinct CDR3 sequences, 35% to 55% being singletons. Sequenced input: CD4+ T cells from the center of a lung tumor. The receptors shown here come from a male donor with lung adenocarcinoma. The CD4 and CD8 labels of this study may be unreliable.

This clonotype was detected only a few times. The gene calls are TRBV7-2 and TRBJ1-6, with 8 bases fitting TRBD1. CDR3 length: 16 residues. The V and J ends lost 4 bases and 9 bases, in that order; junction bases with no gene match: 11. Germline V CDR1 and CDR2: SGHTA, FQGNSA. CDR3 in amino acids: CASSSYSRGLGSPLHF. CDR3 nucleotides: TGTGCCAGCAGCTCTTATAGCAGGGGGCTAGGTTCACCCCTCCACTTT.

This clonotype was recorded many times. J is TRBJ2-3 and V is TRBV6-1; D possibly corresponds to TRBD2 (6 bases). The germline gives CDR1 MNHNS, CDR2 SASEGT. V lost 1 base and J 3 bases, leaving 17 bases between the germline ends. This CDR3 is 17 amino acids long. CDR3 coding DNA: TGTGCCAGCAGTGAAGATCCCTGGGGTGCGGGGACAGATACGCAGTATTTT. It codes for CASSEDPWGAGTDTQYF.

The CDR3 spells CASTQGPGQEGYEQYF. The CDR3 DNA reads TGTGCCAGCACCCAGGGACCGGGACAAGAAGGCTACGAGCAGTACTTC. The V and J genes are TRBV7-9 and TRBJ2-1; the D gene is possibly TRBD1 (6 bases). The assigned J gene may be wrong: the sequence end matches TRBJ2-7 better. The CDR3 loop spans 16 amino acids. Germline loops: CDR1 SEHNR, CDR2 FQNEAQ (reference sequence).

The J gene is TRBJ2-5, the V gene TRBV6-2 or TRBV6-3; weak D call: TRBD2 (5 bases). This CDR3 comprises 16 residues. V lost 2 bases, J lost 2 bases, and 15 bases lay in between. The germline gives CDR1 MNHEY, CDR2 SVGEGT. The CDR3 coding sequence is TGTGCCAGCAGTTACCCTAACCGGGATCTTCAAGAGACCCAGTACTTC. Its translation: CASSYPNRDLQETQYF.

This clonotype turned up a few times. The V and J genes are TRBV27 and TRBJ2-3; D possibly matches TRBD1 or TRBD2 (5 bases each). The J call is doubtful: the DNA matches TRBJ2-7 better. The germline V gene has CDR1 MNHEY and CDR2 SMNVEV (reference sequence). This CDR3 has 17 amino acids. This chain's CDR3 is CASTELGRGRSYNEQYF. CDR3 bases: TGTGCCAGCACCGAACTAGGAAGGGGTAGGTCCTACAATGAGCAGTACTTC.

For this clonotype: Its ends do not fully match the called genes, so a read error is possible. The rearrangement joins TRBV10-3 to TRBJ2-3, with no clear D. The germline CDR1 and CDR2 sequences are ENHRY and SYGVKD. This CDR3 contains 13 residues. The CDR3 spells CGIHYVRTDTQYF. The CDR3 region has the DNA TGTGGCATCCATTATGTGCGCACAGATACGCAGTATTTT.

J is TRBJ2-3 and V is TRBV23-1; D call uncertain. TRBV23-1 has ORF status, its function being uncertain. The CDR3 consists of 15 residues. V lost 2 bases to trimming and J lost 6 bases, with 15 bases between them. CDR3 region: CASSQRPMLRDTQYF. The CDR3 DNA reads as TGCGCCAGCAGTCAACGCCCGATGTTAAGGGATACGCAGTATTTT.

The chain couples TRBV9 to TRBJ2-4, with unresolved D. Germline V gives CDR1 SGDLS, CDR2 YYNGEE. This CDR3 spans 13 amino acids. Trimming cost V 2 bases and J 13 bases, with 16 bases left between them. The CDR3 region is CASSVWGYNEQYF. Written as DNA, the CDR3 is TGTGCCAGCAGCGTCTGGGGATACAATGAGCAGTACTTC.

This clonotype counts as medium-sized (0.01 to 0.1%). The genes are TRBV27 and TRBJ2-2; no firm D call. The length of the CDR3 is 14 residues. Per the germline V gene, CDR1 is MNHEY and CDR2 is SMNVEV (reference sequence). V dropped 7 bases and J dropped 0 bases, with 9 bases sitting between them. CDR3 loop: CASKPRPNTGELFF. The CDR3 nucleotides are TGTGCCAGCAAGCCACGACCGAACACCGGGGAGCTGTTTTTT.

V gene TRBV20-1 combines with J gene TRBJ2-5, with D unclear. The DNA end is a closer match to TRBJ2-7, so the J assignment may be wrong. This CDR3 contains 12 residues. CDR1 is DFQATT and CDR2 is SNEGSKA in the germline V gene (reference sequence). In DNA form, the CDR3 reads TGCAGTGCTAGATGGGGTAATTACGAGCAGTACTTC. The encoded protein is CSARWGNYEQYF.

With respect to this clonotype: A read error may account for a junction end that differs from germline. V is TRBV6-1 and J is TRBJ2-5, with 10 bases identical to TRBD1. Germline V gives CDR1 MNHNS, CDR2 SASEGT. CDR3 length: 15 amino acids. The CDR3: CASSDLTGGTETQLF. CDR3 coding DNA: TGTGCCAGCAGTGATCTGACAGGGGGCACTGAGACCCAACTCTTC.

The genes are TRBV11-3 and TRBJ2-4; possible D gene TRBD2, 5 bases. Per the germline V gene, CDR1 is SGHNT and CDR2 is YENEEA. Trimming pared 2 bases from V and 9 bases from J, leaving 11 bases between. The length of the CDR3 is 13 residues. In nucleotides, the CDR3 is TGTGCCAGCAGCTTAATTCAAGAGGGCATTCAGTACTTC. Translation gives CASSLIQEGIQYF.

In its sample, this clonotype was seen a few times. The chain uses TRBV3-1 and TRBJ2-4; the D is unclear. Germline V gene data show CDR1 as LGHDT and CDR2 as YNNKEL (reference sequence). The CDR3 consists of 13 residues. Trimming removed 1 base at V and 5 bases at J, with 6 bases between. The chain's CDR3 is CASSQAIENIQYF. As DNA, the CDR3 is TGTGCCAGCAGCCAAGCGATAGAAAACATTCAGTACTTC. Full variable domain (outside the CDR3, taken from reference TRBV3-1 and TRBJ2-4): DTAVSQTPKYLVTQMGNDKSIKCEQNLGHDTMYWYKQDSKKFLKIMFSYNNKELIINETVPNRFSPKSPDKAHLNLHINSLELGDSAVYFCASSQAIENIQYFGAGTRLSVL.

By frequency in the sample, this clonotype is medium-sized. The chain combines TRBV6-1 with TRBJ2-2; no clear D. In germline, CDR1 is MNHNS, CDR2 SASEGT. This CDR3 is 14 amino acids long. Trimming took off 6 bases at V and 0 bases at J, with 8 bases between the two ends. CDR3 in DNA: TGTGCCAGCAGGGGTCCCGCGAACACCGGGGAGCTGTTTTTT. This encodes CASRGPANTGELFF.

The chain recombines TRBV25-1 with TRBJ2-5; D not resolved. Germline loops: CDR1 MGHDK, CDR2 SYGVNS. The V gene lost 2 bases and the J gene lost 4 bases, with 14 bases spanning the gap. The CDR3 extends over 15 amino acids. The DNA of the CDR3 is TGTGCCAGCAGTGAAGCTTGGAGCGACCGAGAGACCCAGTACTTC. This sequence encodes CASSEAWSDRETQYF.

The chain joins TRBV10-1 to TRBJ2-1; 11 bases align to TRBD2. Germline trimming cut 5 bases from V and 4 bases from J; bases unmatched to any gene: 7. The CDR3 consists of 16 residues. Germline values: CDR1 WNHNN, CDR2 SYGVQD (reference sequence). As DNA, the CDR3 is TGCGCCAGCAGTTTAGCCGGGACTAGCGGTTACAATGAGCAGTTCTTC. As protein: CASSLAGTSGYNEQFF.

As regards this clonotype: Germline is not matched at one junction end, which may reflect a read error. The V gene is TRBV6-1, the J gene TRBJ2-3, with 7 bases identical to TRBD1. Germline loops: CDR1 MNHNS, CDR2 SASEGT. CDR3 length: 16 residues. For the CDR3, the DNA is TGTGCCAGCAGCTTGCTAGGGGGCCGTGCCACAGAGACGCAGTATTTT. Its translation: CASSLLGGRATETQYF.

The chain carries TRBV6-1 and TRBJ1-2; 7 bases agree with TRBD1. The length of the CDR3 is 14 residues. J gave up 4 bases and V 7 bases, and 9 bases lay outside the gene matches. Germline CDR1 is MNHNS and CDR2 is SASEGT. CDR3: CASTPGTATYGYTF. CDR3 nucleotides: TGTGCCAGCACCCCAGGGACAGCGACCTATGGCTACACCTTC.

This chain links TRBV11-3 with TRBJ2-1; no clear D. The CDR3 loop spans 12 amino acids. The germline V gene encodes CDR1 SGHNT and CDR2 YENEEA. V was pared by 5 bases and J by 7 bases, with 9 bases between. The CDR3 DNA reads as TGTGCCAGCAGCCTCCCTAGTAATGAGCAGTTCTTC. Translation: CASSLPSNEQFF.

CDR3 in amino acids: CASSSFGGLAGEDTQYF. CDR3 nucleotide sequence: TGTGCCAGCAGCTCTTTTGGGGGGCTAGCGGGAGAGGATACGCAGTATTTT. The chain recombines TRBV7-3 with TRBJ2-3; 10 bases align to TRBD2. V lost 4 bases to trimming and J lost 6 bases; unmatched junction nucleotides: 13. There are 17 residues in the CDR3. Germline-derived CDR1 and CDR2 are SGHTA and FQGTGA.

This clonotype came up many times. The gene calls are TRBV27 and TRBJ1-2; D gene unclear. The CDR3 extends over 12 amino acids. With 2 bases removed from V and 7 bases from J, the gap between germline ends came to 8 bases. The germline gives CDR1 MNHEY, CDR2 SMNVEV (reference sequence). The CDR3 DNA is TGTGCCAGCAGTTTAGGGCCGGCTGGCTACACCTTC. This codes for CASSLGPAGYTF.